Listed below are T cell receptor beta chains from one sample, sequenced in a study of T cell responses to AZD1222 COVID-19 vaccine. TCRdb's table, derived via immunoSEQ multiplex PCR, lists solely in-frame clones and lacks some. Among some 120,000 clones, over 75% were seen once, and the ten largest hold about 1.6%. The specimen was peripheral blood, collected on day 0 of AZD1222 vaccination. The source is an adult in good health. Each CDR3 is given with its conserved first and last residue. D genes are given only for firm matches. Size is omitted from some rows. Given values are once, few, many or a class for expanded clones.

TRBV3-1/TRBV3-2	14	.	.	TRBJ1-6	TGTGCCAGCAGCCAAGGCGGGTTTAATTCACCCCTCCACTTT	CASSQGGFNSPLHF
TRBV28	13	.	.	TRBJ1-2	TGTGCCAGCAGCCAGCCCCCAGTTTATGGCTACACCTTC	CASSQPPVYGYTF
TRBV7-2	13	few	.	TRBJ1-5	TGTGCCAGCAGCTTATGGGGCAATCAGCCCCAGCATTTT	CASSLWGNQPQHF
TRBV7-8	13	.	.	TRBJ2-5	TGTGCCAGCAGCCCGAGACTGGCAGAGACCCAGTACTTC	CASSPRLAETQYF
TRBV27	12	.	.	TRBJ2-7	TGTGCCAGCAGTTCCACGCGTGGTGAGCAGTACTTC	CASSSTRGEQYF
TRBV10-3	13	.	.	TRBJ2-1	TGTGCCATGGCGGGACAGAGATACAATGAGCAGTTCTTC	CAMAGQRYNEQFF
TRBV7-3	12	.	TRBD1	TRBJ1-2	TGTGCCAGCAGAGGACAGGGCCGTGGCTACACCTTC	CASRGQGRGYTF
TRBV5-1	14	.	.	TRBJ1-1	TGCGCCAGCAGCTTGGTCCCGGGTAGCACTGAAGCTTTCTTT	CASSLVPGSTEAFF
TRBV4-2	16	.	.	TRBJ2-1	TGTGCCAGCAGCCAAGATGGGCGGGGACTCTACAATGAGCAGTTCTTC	CASSQDGRGLYNEQFF
TRBV9	12	.	.	TRBJ2-7	TGTGCCAGCAGCGTAGATGGCTACGAGCAGTACTTC	CASSVDGYEQYF
TRBV19	14	.	TRBD1	TRBJ1-5	TGTGCCAGTAACAACCAGGGGGTGAATCAGCCCCAGCATTTT	CASNNQGVNQPQHF
TRBV6-2/TRBV6-3	16	.	TRBD2	TRBJ2-7	TGTGCCAGCACCCCTGTGGCTAGCGGGAGGGCCCACGAGCAGTACTTC	CASTPVASGRAHEQYF
TRBV21-1	13	.	.	TRBJ1-1	TGTGCCAGCAGCAGGGGGGTCGGGACTGAAGCTTTCTTT	CASSRGVGTEAFF
TRBV5-4	15	.	TRBD2	TRBJ2-2	TGTGCCAGCAGCACAGCGGGAGGGATCACCGGGGAGCTGTTTTTT	CASSTAGGITGELFF
TRBV19	15	.	.	TRBJ1-5	TGTGCCAGTACCCCGAGTGGCAGAAGTAATCAGCCCCAGCATTTT	CASTPSGRSNQPQHF
TRBV2	13	.	.	TRBJ2-7	TGTGCCAGCACCACGTGGGGGTCCTACGAGCAGTACTTC	CASTTWGSYEQYF
TRBV11-3	12	.	.	TRBJ1-1	TGTGCCAGCAGCTTACGGAACACTGAAGCTTTCTTT	CASSLRNTEAFF
TRBV16	13	.	.	TRBJ1-5	TGTGCCAGCAGCGCAACCCAGGATCAGCCCCAGCATTTT	CASSATQDQPQHF
TRBV3-1/TRBV3-2	15	.	.	TRBJ1-2	TGTGCCAGCAGCCGAACCGGGGGGCATTTCTATGGCTACACCTTC	CASSRTGGHFYGYTF
TRBV30	14	.	TRBD1	TRBJ2-7	TGTGCCTGGAGTGCCGGACAGGGATTTAACGAGCAGTACTTC	CAWSAGQGFNEQYF
TRBV6-4	18	.	.	TRBJ2-7	TGTGCCAGCAGTGAGTACGGGGGTAGACCCAAGCTCTCCTACGAGCAGTACTTC	CASSEYGGRPKLSYEQYF